The 28 T cell receptor beta chains listed next were all sequenced from one sample in a study of tumor T cells in aggressive B-cell lymphoma. Libraries were prepared by immunoSEQ multiplex PCR; TCRdb keeps only in-frame clonotypes and omits some of them. The table records around 4,500 clones, over 70% of them present only once. The sample was tumor tissue. These receptors were obtained from an adult with diffuse large B cell lymphoma.

The rearrangement uses TRBV19 and TRBJ1-5, with D perhaps TRBD1 (6 bases). Between the trimmed V and J ends, which lost 9 bases and 10 bases, there was a span of 22 bases. The CDR3 is 14 amino acids. The germline V gene encodes CDR1 LNHDA and CDR2 SQIVND (reference sequence). The CDR3 DNA is TGTGCCAGCAGCCCACCCAGAATCGGGACACCCCAGCATTTT. It specifies CASSPPRIGTPQHF.

The CDR3 nucleotides read TGTGCCAGCAGCCCGGGGGGAAACACCGGGGAGCTGTTTTTT. Translated: CASSPGGNTGELFF. The chain employs TRBV7-9 and TRBJ2-2; 7 bases are a match to TRBD2. The CDR3 is made up of 14 amino acids. J gave up 2 bases and V 5 bases, and 2 bases lay outside the gene matches. The germline V gene has CDR1 SEHNR and CDR2 FQNEAQ (reference sequence).

The chain carries TRBV25-1 and TRBJ1-2; D gene ambiguous. V gave up 1 base and J gave up 8 bases, with 14 bases separating them. CDR1 is MGHDK, CDR2 SYGVNS, per germline. The CDR3 is made up of 14 amino acids. CDR3 region: CASSEFRGGKGYTF. CDR3 nucleotides: TGTGCCAGCAGTGAATTTCGGGGAGGAAAGGGCTACACCTTC.

This sequence joins TRBV5-6 and TRBJ1-2; D is unresolved. The ends were cut back, 0 bases at V and 4 bases at J, with 7 bases in the middle. The CDR3 is made up of 13 amino acids. CDR1 is SGHDT and CDR2 is YYEEEE in the germline V gene. The CDR3 loop is CASSLEGSYGYTF. The DNA of the CDR3 is TGTGCCAGCAGCTTGGAAGGGAGCTATGGCTACACCTTC.

This sequence joins TRBV2 and TRBJ1-1; D gene ambiguous. The CDR3 spans 13 residues. V lost 7 bases and J lost 0, with 9 bases in between. Germline CDR1 SNHLY, CDR2 FYNNEI. The CDR3 spells CASIKEVNTEAFF. The CDR3 DNA follows: TGTGCCAGCATCAAGGAGGTGAACACTGAAGCTTTCTTT.

The gene calls are TRBV7-8 and TRBJ2-3; 10 positions match TRBD2. CDR3 length: 18 amino acids. Unmatched junction bases numbered 17, after V lost 5 bases and J lost 6 bases. CDR1 is SGHVS and CDR2 is FQNEAQ in the germline V gene. This CDR3 is CASSPTTLAGGRGDTQYF. For the CDR3, the DNA is TGTGCCAGCAGCCCGACCACGTTAGCGGGGGGCAGGGGGGATACGCAGTATTTT.

The genes are TRBV30 and TRBJ1-2; unclear D gene. Germline CDR1 GTSNPN, CDR2 SVGIG (reference sequence). The CDR3 has 12 amino acids. V lost 5 bases, J lost 9 bases, and 16 bases lay in between. The CDR3 nucleotides read TGTGCCTGGGCCTACCAGCGGAGTCGCTACACCTTC. Amino acids: CAWAYQRSRYTF.

The V and J genes are TRBV5-1 and TRBJ2-2, with a possible D match to TRBD2 (6 bases). V was clipped by 2 bases and J by 5 bases, with 16 bases between them. Looked up from germline, CDR1 is SGHRS and CDR2 is YFSETQ. The CDR3 has 16 amino acids. The chain's CDR3 is CASSFEGGVGTGELFF. For the CDR3, the DNA is TGCGCCAGCAGCTTTGAGGGCGGGGTAGGAACCGGGGAGCTGTTTTTT.

This clone was observed once. The J gene is TRBJ2-7, the V gene TRBV28, with TRBD1 matching 7 bases. The V segment lost 2 bases and the J segment 0 bases; nucleotides outside the gene matches: 4. The CDR3 is made up of 15 amino acids. Germline loops: CDR1 MDHEN, CDR2 SYDVKM. The CDR3 DNA sequence: TGTGCCAGCAGTTTAGGACAGGCCGACTCCTACGAGCAGTACTTC. Amino acid sequence: CASSLGQADSYEQYF.

The rearrangement links TRBV7-3 to TRBJ1-2, with TRBD1 matching 8 bases. Germline V gene lookup returns CDR1 SGHTA and CDR2 FQGTGA. The J segment lost 3 bases and the V segment lost 5 bases, leaving 5 bases of the junction unmatched. The CDR3 runs 14 residues. CDR3 loop: CASSPGQGYYGYTF. The CDR3 region has the DNA TGTGCCAGCAGCCCAGGACAGGGCTACTATGGCTACACCTTC.

The chain combines TRBV28 with TRBJ1-5; 8 bases align to TRBD1. There are 14 residues in the CDR3. Germline CDR1 reads MDHEN; CDR2 reads SYDVKM. The trim removed 11 bases at V and 7 bases at J, leaving 13 bases unmatched. The DNA of the CDR3 is TGTGCCGCTGAAGATCGGGGGACAGGACAGCCCCAGCATTTT. Translated: CAAEDRGTGQPQHF.

This chain joins TRBV6-5 and TRBJ1-6; 8 bases are shared with TRBD1. Germline V gives CDR1 MNHEY, CDR2 SVGAGI. The CDR3 consists of 14 residues. J lost 7 bases, V lost 8 bases, and 7 bases had no gene match. Here the CDR3 DNA reads TGTGCCAGCGCCCGGACAGGGCGAAATTCACCCCTCCACTTT. It codes for CASARTGRNSPLHF.

This chain joins TRBV6-1 and TRBJ1-5; D is possibly TRBD1 (5 bases). CDR3 length: 17 residues. Germline CDR1 is MNHNS and CDR2 is SASEGT. V was shortened by 1 base and J by 0 bases, with 13 bases between the two germline ends. The CDR3 protein is CASSEGRAGPSNQPQHF. In DNA form, the CDR3 reads TGTGCCAGCAGTGAAGGTAGGGCAGGGCCTAGCAATCAGCCCCAGCATTTT.

V is TRBV7-2 and J is TRBJ1-5; 7 bases agree with TRBD1. This CDR3 is built from 15 residues. V dropped 3 bases and J dropped 2; count of bases not matched to a gene: 4. The germline CDR1 and CDR2 sequences are SGHTA and FQGNSA. The CDR3 region is CASSFRQGGNQPQHF. The CDR3 nucleotides read TGTGCCAGCAGCTTCCGACAGGGTGGCAATCAGCCCCAGCATTTT.

The chain couples TRBV7-9 to TRBJ2-3; TRBD2 aligns across 10 bases. The CDR3 length is 17 residues. J was trimmed by 6 bases and V by 4 bases; bases with no gene match: 13. CDR1 is SEHNR, CDR2 FQNEAQ, per germline (reference sequence). Here the CDR3 reads CASSSGLAPIQTDTQYF. In nucleotides, the CDR3 is TGTGCCAGCAGCTCGGGACTAGCGCCAATACAGACGGATACGCAGTATTTT.

The chain employs TRBV30 and TRBJ1-1; D possibly corresponds to TRBD1 (5 bases). Deletions cut 0 bases from V and 1 base from J, with 9 bases between. CDR3 size: 14 residues. In germline, CDR1 is GTSNPN, CDR2 SVGIG (reference sequence). CDR3 in DNA: TGTGCCTGGAGTGTACTGGGGCCGAACACTGAAGCTTTCTTT. Translated, it gives CAWSVLGPNTEAFF.

The chain links TRBV28 to TRBJ1-2; TRBD1 matches 7 bases. With 4 bases clipped from V and 5 bases from J, the junction kept 10 bases outside the gene matches. Germline-derived CDR1 and CDR2 are MDHEN and SYDVKM. This CDR3 is 15 amino acids long. Written as DNA, the CDR3 is TGTGCCAGCAGTTACTCGGGACAGAAGGCTTATGGCTACACCTTC. Its translation: CASSYSGQKAYGYTF.

The chain is built from TRBV9 and TRBJ1-5; tentative D call: TRBD1 (6 bases). Germline loops: CDR1 SGDLS, CDR2 YYNGEE. CDR3 size: 13 residues. The V end lost 4 bases, the J end lost 7 bases, and 12 bases lay between the germline ends. The CDR3 spells CASSLYREQPQHF. CDR3 DNA: TGTGCCAGCAGCTTATACAGGGAACAGCCCCAGCATTTT.

This clone was seen a handful of times. The CDR3 spells CASSFYSGGKYEQYF. CDR3 DNA sequence: TGTGCCAGCAGCTTCTATAGCGGGGGGAAGTACGAGCAGTACTTC. This chain uses TRBV7-9 with TRBJ2-7; TRBD2 matches at 10 bases. This CDR3 contains 15 residues. J lost 4 bases, V lost 3 bases, and 6 bases had no gene match. CDR1 is SEHNR, CDR2 FQNEAQ, per germline (reference sequence). Supplemented by reference TRBV7-9 and TRBJ2-7, the full variable domain reads DTGVSQNPRHKITKRGQNVTFRCDPISEHNRLYWYRQTLGQGPEFLTYFQNEAQLEKSRLLSDRFSAERPKGSFSTLEIQRTEQGDSAMYLCASSFYSGGKYEQYFGPGTRLTVT.

The chain joins TRBV5-1 to TRBJ1-2; D gene unclear. Per germline, CDR1 SGHRS and CDR2 YFSETQ. With 0 bases removed from V and 8 bases from J, the gap between germline ends came to 8 bases. The CDR3 length is 12 residues. DNA for the CDR3: TGCGCCAGCAGCTTGGGAGGATCCGGCTACACCTTC. Protein product: CASSLGGSGYTF.

This chain links TRBV5-6 with TRBJ1-5; 7 bases align to TRBD1. The CDR3 consists of 14 residues. The V segment lost 4 bases and the J segment 3 bases; nucleotides outside the gene matches: 4. The germline gives CDR1 SGHDT, CDR2 YYEEEE. The CDR3 DNA follows: TGTGCCAGCAGCCCGGGACAGAACAATCAGCCCCAGCATTTT. Translated: CASSPGQNNQPQHF.

The CDR3 nucleotides are TGTGCCAGCAGTTTGGTGGGACAGGGGAAAAACGAGCAGTACTTC. Its protein product is CASSLVGQGKNEQYF. This sequence joins TRBV28 and TRBJ2-7; 10 bases align to TRBD1. Germline values: CDR1 MDHEN, CDR2 SYDVKM. The V and J ends lost 3 bases and 5 bases, in that order; junction bases with no gene match: 7. The CDR3 runs to 15 residues.

The chain employs TRBV7-2 and TRBJ2-3, with 11 positions matching TRBD2. V gave up 5 bases and J gave up 6 bases; unmatched junction bases: 1. The germline gives CDR1 SGHTA, CDR2 FQGNSA. The CDR3 spans 13 residues. CDR3 protein: CASSASGRDTQYF. In nucleotides, the CDR3 is TGTGCCAGCAGCGCTAGCGGGAGGGATACGCAGTATTTT.

The chain has TRBV4-1 and TRBJ2-5; TRBD2 agrees at 7 bases. This CDR3 has 16 amino acids. Germline V gene data show CDR1 as MGHRA and CDR2 as YSYEKL. After removal of 0 bases from V and 1 base from J, the junction contained 5 bases not matched to a gene. The CDR3 DNA sequence: TGCGCCAGCAGCCAAGAATCTGCTAGCGGCCAAGAGACCCAGTACTTC. Protein: CASSQESASGQETQYF.

The chain joins TRBV28 to TRBJ1-2; D unclear. V was trimmed by 4 bases and J by 6 bases, leaving 15 bases between them. Germline CDR1 reads MDHEN; CDR2 reads SYDVKM. The CDR3 covers 14 residues. The CDR3 bases are TGTGCCAGCAGTTCCGTAACCCTGGGAGATGGCTACACCTTC. This translates into CASSSVTLGDGYTF.

The sample holds one count of this clone. This sequence joins TRBV27 and TRBJ1-1; D is undetermined. Trimming took off 2 bases at V and 1 base at J, with 5 bases between the two ends. The CDR3 extends over 13 amino acids. CDR1 MNHEY and CDR2 SMNVEV come from the germline V gene (reference sequence). The CDR3 reads CASSLLWNTEAFF. The CDR3 nucleotides read TGTGCCAGCAGTTTACTATGGAACACTGAAGCTTTCTTT.

The chain combines TRBV28 with TRBJ2-1, with TRBD2 identical over 11 bases. Per the germline V gene, CDR1 is MDHEN and CDR2 is SYDVKM. Trimming removed 4 bases from V and 2 bases from J; junction bases left unmatched: 7. CDR3 length equals 17 residues. The CDR3 DNA reads TGTGCCAGCAGTTCCTCGACTAGCGGGATTGCCTACAATGAGCAGTTCTTC. The encoded protein is CASSSSTSGIAYNEQFF.

The CDR3 is CASTLRTSGQETQYF. The CDR3 nucleotides read TGTGCCAGCACCCTTAGGACTAGCGGACAAGAGACCCAGTACTTC. J is TRBJ2-5 and V is TRBV7-6; 10 bases agree with TRBD2. The V gene end was trimmed by 7 bases and the J gene end by 2 bases; junction bases not matched to a gene: 7. In germline, CDR1 is SGHVS, CDR2 FNYEAQ. CDR3 size: 15 residues.